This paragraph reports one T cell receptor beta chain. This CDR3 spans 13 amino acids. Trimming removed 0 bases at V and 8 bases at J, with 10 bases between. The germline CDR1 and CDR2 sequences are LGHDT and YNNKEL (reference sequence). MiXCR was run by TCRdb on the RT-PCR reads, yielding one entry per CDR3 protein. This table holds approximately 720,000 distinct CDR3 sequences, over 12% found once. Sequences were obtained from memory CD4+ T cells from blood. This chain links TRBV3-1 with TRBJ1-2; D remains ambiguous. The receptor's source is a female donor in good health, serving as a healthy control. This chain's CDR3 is CASSQDILRGYTF. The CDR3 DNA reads TGTGCCAGCAGCCAAGATATACTACGGGGCTACACCTTC. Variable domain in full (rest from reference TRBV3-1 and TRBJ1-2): DTAVSQTPKYLVTQMGNDKSIKCEQNLGHDTMYWYKQDSKKFLKIMFSYNNKELIINETVPNRFSPKSPDKAHLNLHINSLELGDSAVYFCASSQDILRGYTFGSGTRLTVV.